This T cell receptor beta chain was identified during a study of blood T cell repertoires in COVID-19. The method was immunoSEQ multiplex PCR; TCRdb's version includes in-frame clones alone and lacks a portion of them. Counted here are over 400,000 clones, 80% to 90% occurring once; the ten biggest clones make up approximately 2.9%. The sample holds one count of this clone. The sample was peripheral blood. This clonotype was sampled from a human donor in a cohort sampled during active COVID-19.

CDR3 in amino acids: CASSERGPEKLFF. The CDR3, as DNA: TGTGCCAGCAGTGAGCGGGGTCCGGAAAAACTGTTTTTT. This sequence joins TRBV6-1 and TRBJ1-4; D is ambiguous. The V gene's germline CDR1 is MNHNS and CDR2 SASEGT. The CDR3 loop spans 13 amino acids. Trimming took off 3 bases at V and 8 bases at J, with 10 bases between the two ends.